This is a list of T cell receptor beta chains from one sample in a study of blood T cell dynamics during melanoma immunotherapy. Method: immunoSEQ multiplex PCR; TCRdb's copy keeps in-frame clones and lacks some. Of some 8,200 clones in the sample, approximately 90% were seen once. This sample comprised blood, obtained from a patient treated with checkpoint blockade. These receptors were obtained from a human donor with melanoma. Both conserved end residues are part of each CDR3. The D gene is left open where the match is weak.

j_gene,d_gene,v_gene,CDR3aa,CDR3nt
TRBJ1-1,TRBD1,TRBV5-1,CASSGTGGTEAFF,TGCGCCAGCAGCGGTACAGGGGGCACTGAAGCTTTCTTT
TRBJ2-7,.,TRBV2,CASSLRQDRTYEQYF,TGTGCCAGCAGTCTGAGACAGGACCGTACCTACGAGCAGTACTTC
TRBJ1-1,.,TRBV9,CASSTQTTGVVFF,TGTGCCAGCAGCACTCAAACGACAGGCGTAGTTTTCTTT
TRBJ2-7,TRBD1,TRBV5-4,CASSEGQGATYGEQYF,TGTGCCAGCAGCGAGGGACAGGGGGCGACCTATGGTGAGCAGTACTTC
TRBJ1-3,TRBD1,TRBV7-9,CASSSRDRGVSGNTIYF,TGTGCCAGCAGCTCCCGGGACAGGGGAGTATCTGGAAACACCATATATTTT
TRBJ2-5,.,TRBV25-1,CASSPEQIQETQYF,TGTGCCAGCAGCCCCGAGCAGATCCAAGAGACCCAGTACTTC
TRBJ2-6,TRBD2,TRBV4-2,CASTSGGSGANVLTF,TGTGCCAGCACTAGCGGGGGCTCTGGGGCCAACGTCCTGACTTTC
TRBJ1-1,.,TRBV4-2,CASSQDQGPWGPNTEAFF,TGTGCCAGCAGCCAAGATCAGGGACCGTGGGGCCCGAACACTGAAGCTTTCTTT
TRBJ1-1,.,TRBV6-6,CASSITENTEAFF,TGTGCCAGCAGCATCACAGAGAACACTGAAGCTTTCTTT
TRBJ2-7,.,TRBV5-1,CASTPRGESYEQYF,TGCGCCAGCACCCCCCGGGGAGAGTCCTACGAGCAGTACTTC
TRBJ1-2,TRBD1,TRBV7-3,CASSLTGTGGIIYGYTF,TGTGCCAGCAGCTTAACGGGGACAGGGGGCATCATCTATGGCTACACCTTC
TRBJ1-4,TRBD1,TRBV7-2,CASSLVGQGATNEKLFF,TGTGCCAGCAGCTTAGTAGGTCAGGGGGCAACTAATGAAAAACTGTTTTTT
TRBJ1-1,.,TRBV6-5,CASSRIDRPNTEAFF,TGTGCCAGCAGCCGAATCGACAGACCGAACACTGAAGCTTTCTTT
TRBJ2-1,.,TRBV10-1,CASSDRQGGHNEQFF,TGCGCCAGCAGTGACAGACAGGGAGGACACAATGAGCAGTTCTTC
TRBJ1-1,.,TRBV5-1,CATKGPGATEAFF,TGCGCCACCAAGGGGCCGGGGGCGACTGAAGCTTTCTTT
TRBJ1-5,TRBD1,TRBV6-1,CASSPGTVNQPQHF,TGTGCCAGCAGCCCCGGGACAGTAAATCAGCCCCAGCATTTT
TRBJ1-6,.,TRBV4-1,CASSQENPGSYNSPLHF,TGCGCCAGCAGCCAAGAGAACCCCGGGTCTTATAATTCACCCCTCCACTTT
TRBJ1-1,TRBD1,TRBV7-9,CASSPLTTGAPLGYTEAFF,TGTGCCAGCAGCCCCCTCACGACAGGGGCTCCCCTCGGGTACACTGAAGCTTTCTTT
TRBJ1-4,.,TRBV15,CATSRDRAADATNEKLFF,TGTGCCACCAGCAGAGATCGGGCCGCTGATGCAACTAATGAAAAACTGTTTTTT
TRBJ1-2,TRBD1,TRBV10-3,CANSDRGNYGYTF,TGTGCCAATTCGGACAGGGGCAACTATGGCTACACCTTC
TRBJ1-4,.,TRBV28,CASSFWRTTNEKLFF,TGTGCCAGCAGTTTTTGGAGGACAACTAATGAAAAACTGTTTTTT
TRBJ1-2,.,TRBV28,CASSAPGGVTGYTF,TGTGCCAGCAGTGCCCCTGGAGGGGTTACGGGCTACACCTTC